This TCR beta chain stems from a study of T cells after yellow fever vaccination. This CDR3 is built from 10 residues. In germline, CDR1 is WNHNN, CDR2 SYGVQD (reference sequence). Many counts were recorded for this clonotype. Compared with germline, one end of the junction differs, possibly owing to a read error. In TCRdb, the 5' RACE reads were re-called with MiXCR into one record per CDR3 protein. The table shows a few hundred thousand distinct CDR3 sequences, with 7.5% to 9.5% occurring only once. The sample here was CD4+ T cells sorted from PBMCs, taken 5 days after the yellow fever booster vaccination. The chain employs TRBV10-1 and TRBJ1-1, with 7 bases aligning to TRBD1. This sequence originates from a man in his late teens or twenties who received the YFV17D yellow fever vaccine. CDR3 residues: CASSDRGPGF. The CDR3 coding sequence is TGCGCCAGCAGTGATAGGGGGCCGGGGTTT.